These 13 T cell receptor beta chains came from one sample sequenced in a study of control samples from healthy donors and cancer patients. Clones were read by immunoSEQ multiplex PCR, and TCRdb kept only the in-frame ones, dropping some. The data contain fewer than 200,000 clones, about 90% of them seen just once; the ten biggest clones take up 4.9%. Sequenced material: blood. The receptors derive from a woman in her twenties or thirties in good health.

In nucleotides, the CDR3 is TGTGCCAGCAGCCCTACTAGCGGGGCATTAGAGACCCAGTACTTC. Protein sequence: CASSPTSGALETQYF. This sequence joins TRBV7-2 and TRBJ2-5, with 10 positions matching TRBD2. The germline CDR1 and CDR2 sequences are SGHTA and FQGNSA. This CDR3 region has 15 residues. V was clipped by 5 bases and J by 4 bases; unmatched bases: 7.

J is TRBJ2-1 and V is TRBV5-5; D unclear. The V and J ends lost 4 bases and 1 base respectively, with 12 bases between them. The germline gives CDR1 SGHKS, CDR2 YYEKEE (reference sequence). The CDR3 sequence is 15 residues long. The DNA of the CDR3 is TGTGCCAGCAGCGGGGTTGCTGATTCCTACAATGAGCAGTTCTTC. As protein: CASSGVADSYNEQFF.

This clone came up once. This chain links TRBV6-5 with TRBJ1-2; no clear D gene. CDR3 length: 11 amino acids. Trimming shortened V by 8 bases and J by 3 bases, and 7 bases separated the two germline ends. Per germline, CDR1 MNHEY and CDR2 SVGAGI. The CDR3 region is CASRQDYGYTF. In DNA form, the CDR3 reads TGTGCCAGCCGGCAAGACTATGGCTACACCTTC.

The rearrangement links TRBV13 to TRBJ1-2; D not resolved. V lost 0 bases and J lost 3, with 11 bases in between. In germline, CDR1 is PRHDT, CDR2 FYEKMQ (reference sequence). This CDR3 region has 15 residues. The CDR3 nucleotides read TGTGCCAGCAGCTTAGGCCAGAAGGGATACTATGGCTACACCTTC. Encoded protein: CASSLGQKGYYGYTF.

The rearrangement links TRBV15 to TRBJ2-1; D gene uncertain. Trimming removed 3 bases at V and 12 bases at J, with 15 bases between. The CDR3 is made up of 13 amino acids. Germline V gives CDR1 LNHNV, CDR2 YYDKDF (reference sequence). The CDR3 DNA sequence: TGTGCCACCAGCAGCTACGTCGGGTCCGGGCAGTTCTTC. This translates into CATSSYVGSGQFF.

This chain connects TRBV6-1 to TRBJ2-1; no clear D. CDR1 MNHNS and CDR2 SASEGT come from the germline V gene. CDR3 length: 13 amino acids. Trimming took 3 bases from V and 10 from J, leaving 13 bases between them. Written as DNA, the CDR3 is TGTGCCAGCAGTGAGTTCCCGGGCAACGAGCAGTTCTTC. Its protein product is CASSEFPGNEQFF.

The chain carries TRBV6-2 or TRBV6-3 and TRBJ1-1; D perhaps matches TRBD1 (5 bases). V shed 6 bases and J shed 3 bases, with 14 bases lying between them. The CDR3 contains 14 residues. Germline V gene data show CDR1 as MNHEY and CDR2 as SVGEGT. The CDR3 region has the DNA TGTGCCAGCAGCACCCGTCTAGGGGACACTGAAGCTTTCTTT. It encodes CASSTRLGDTEAFF.

The V and J genes are TRBV7-9 and TRBJ1-2; TRBD1 matches 12 bases. Germline trimming cut 6 bases from V and 4 bases from J; bases unmatched to any gene: 12. The CDR3 extends over 17 amino acids. CDR1 SEHNR and CDR2 FQNEAQ come from the germline V gene (reference sequence). This CDR3 is CASSNEEGQGALYGYTF. The CDR3, as DNA: TGTGCCAGCAGTAATGAAGAGGGACAGGGGGCCCTCTATGGCTACACCTTC.

As concerns this clone: Other nucleotide sequences from this sample produce the same CDR3. The genes are TRBV19 and TRBJ1-5, with 8 bases lining up with TRBD1. Germline CDR1 is LNHDA and CDR2 is SQIVND (reference sequence). After removal of 9 bases from V and 4 bases from J, the junction contained 2 bases not matched to a gene. This CDR3 is 12 amino acids long. The CDR3 spells CASRQGNQPQHF. DNA for the CDR3: TGTGCCAGCCGACAGGGGAATCAGCCCCAGCATTTT.

This chain joins TRBV2 and TRBJ2-3, with D perhaps matching TRBD1 (6 bases). Germline assignment: CDR1 SNHLY and CDR2 FYNNEI. CDR3 length: 15 amino acids. The V and J ends lost 6 bases and 5 bases respectively, with 18 bases between them. The DNA for the CDR3 is TGTGCCAGCAGCCAGGGGCCCCCCCGTGGAGATACGCAGTATTTT. It encodes CASSQGPPRGDTQYF.

This chain links TRBV5-1 with TRBJ2-3, with 8 bases that match TRBD2. Germline loops: CDR1 SGHRS, CDR2 YFSETQ. The CDR3 runs to 14 residues. Trimming at V came to 5 bases and at J to 3 bases, leaving 5 bases not matched to a gene. In DNA, the CDR3 is TGCGCCAGCAGTTTAGCGGGAACTACAGATACGCAGTATTTT. Its translation is CASSLAGTTDTQYF.

The chain links TRBV12-3 or TRBV12-4 to TRBJ1-4, with 7 nucleotides matching TRBD1. V was clipped by 6 bases and J by 15 bases; unmatched bases: 7. This CDR3 region has 11 residues. In DNA, the CDR3 is TGTGCCAGCAGCCGGGACAGAGAAATGTTTTTT. The encoded protein is CASSRDREMFF.

This chain links TRBV7-2 with TRBJ2-3; TRBD2 is a possible D gene (8 bases). CDR1 and CDR2 from the germline V gene are SGHTA and FQGNSA. V was trimmed by 5 bases and J by 6 bases, leaving 21 bases between them. CDR3 size: 16 residues. The CDR3 DNA reads TGTGCCAGCAGCCCCCGGGAGGGGGCGAGGGTGGATACGCAGTATTTT. Amino acids: CASSPREGARVDTQYF.